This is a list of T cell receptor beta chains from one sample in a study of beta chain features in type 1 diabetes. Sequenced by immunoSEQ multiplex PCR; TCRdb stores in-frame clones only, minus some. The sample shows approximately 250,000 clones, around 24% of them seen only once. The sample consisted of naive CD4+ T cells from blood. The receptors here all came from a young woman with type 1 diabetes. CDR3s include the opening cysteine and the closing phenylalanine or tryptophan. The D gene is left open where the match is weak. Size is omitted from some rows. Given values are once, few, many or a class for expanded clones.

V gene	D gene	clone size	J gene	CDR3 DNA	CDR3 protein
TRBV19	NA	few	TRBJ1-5	TGTGCCAGTAGTACATCAGGGGATCAGCCCCAGCATTTT	CASSTSGDQPQHF
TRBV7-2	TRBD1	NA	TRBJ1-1	TGTGCCAGCAGACTGACAGGGGGAGCTGAAGCTTTCTTT	CASRLTGGAEAFF
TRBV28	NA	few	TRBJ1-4	TGTGCCAGCAGTTTACTGACAGGAGGACTGTTTTTT	CASSLLTGGLFF
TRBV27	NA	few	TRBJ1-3	TGTGCCAGCAGTTTGAGCTCTGGAAACACCATATATTTT	CASSLSSGNTIYF
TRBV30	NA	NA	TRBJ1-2	TGTGCCTGGAGTGTACGGGACTGGGGCTATGGCTACACCTTC	CAWSVRDWGYGYTF
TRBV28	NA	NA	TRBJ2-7	TGTGCCAGCAGTACCGCTTTCGGCGAGCAGTACTTC	CASSTAFGEQYF
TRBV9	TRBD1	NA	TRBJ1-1	TGTGCCAGCAGCCCCGGGACAGGGATACCTGAAGCTTTCTTT	CASSPGTGIPEAFF
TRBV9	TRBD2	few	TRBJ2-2	TGTGCCAGCAGCGCAATAGCGGGAGTGAACACCGGGGAGCTGTTTTTT	CASSAIAGVNTGELFF
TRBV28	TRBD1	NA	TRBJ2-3	TGTGCCAGCAGTTCCGACAGGGGGCCCACAGATACGCAGTATTTT	CASSSDRGPTDTQYF
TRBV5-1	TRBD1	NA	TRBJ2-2	TGCGCCAGCAGCTCCGCAACAGGGGGCCTCACAAACACCGGGGAGCTGTTTTTT	CASSSATGGLTNTGELFF
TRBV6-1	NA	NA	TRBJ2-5	TGTGCCAGCGGATCAGGGGTAGCGGGCTGGGAGACCCAGTACTTC	CASGSGVAGWETQYF
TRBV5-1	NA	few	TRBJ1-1	TGCGCCAGCAGCTTCGCAGAGAACACTGAAGCTTTCTTT	CASSFAENTEAFF
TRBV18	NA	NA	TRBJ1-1	TGTGCCAGCTCACCGGTGGGGGCCGGGAACACTGAAGCTTTCTTT	CASSPVGAGNTEAFF
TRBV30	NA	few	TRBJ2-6	TGTGCCTGGACAGGGGCTGACGTCCTGACTTTC	CAWTGADVLTF